This entry features one T cell receptor beta chain sequence. This record comes from a study of OX40 agonist ivuxolimab in advanced cancers. Sequencing used immunoSEQ multiplex PCR; TCRdb keeps in-frame clones, though not all of them. The sample contains 65,000 to 85,000 clones, about 87% of which appear only once. The trim removed 4 bases at V and 7 bases at J, leaving 12 bases unmatched. CDR3 size: 17 residues. CDR1 and CDR2 from the germline V gene are LNHDA and SQIVND (reference sequence). This TCR came from an adult with an advanced solid tumor such as melanoma, head and neck, liver or kidney cancer. The sample in question was CD4+ or CD8+ T cells sorted from blood, obtained in a trial of the OX40 agonist ivuxolimab. This sequence joins TRBV19 and TRBJ2-1; 11 nucleotides match TRBD2. This chain's CDR3 is CASSSSSGGAVWNEQFF. CDR3 nucleotide sequence: TGTGCCAGTAGTAGTAGTAGCGGGGGGGCGGTATGGAATGAGCAGTTCTTC. Combining the CDR3 with reference TRBV19 and TRBJ2-1 gives the whole variable domain DGGITQSPKYLFRKEGQNVTLSCEQNLNHDAMYWYRQDPGQGLRLIYYSQIVNDFQKGDIAEGYSVSREKKESFPLTVTSAQKNPTAFYLCASSSSSGGAVWNEQFFGPGTRLTVL.